This T cell receptor beta chain was obtained from a study of early T cells in non-severe SARS-CoV-2 infection. Turning to the study itself: Sequencing input comprised bulk RNA from unsorted whole blood; chain pairing was not available. Notes on the study in general: Matching results from VDJdb favored anti-spike CD8 responses, leaving private and CD4 specificities undetected.

In the library, individual cDNA molecules carried attached unique molecular identifiers. Each CDR3 protein is one row after TCRdb ran MiXCR on the 5' RACE reads. The data hold 64,000 or so distinct CDR3 sequences, with about 12% observed a single time. The V and J ends lost 5 bases and 0 bases respectively, with 12 bases between them. The CDR3 length is 15 residues. CDR1 and CDR2 from the germline V gene are SGHTA and FQGNSA. A remark on this clonotype: Antigen specificity is unknown.

The rearrangement uses TRBV7-2 and TRBJ2-3; tentatively, D is TRBD1 (6 bases). The sequences come from whole blood, collected at baseline. This clonotype was obtained from an adult who was a healthcare worker with PCR-confirmed SARS-CoV-2 infection or an uninfected control (not recorded which). This CDR3 is CASSLQGSSTDTQYF. Written as DNA, the CDR3 is TGTGCCAGCAGCCTACAGGGATCCAGCACAGATACGCAGTATTTT.